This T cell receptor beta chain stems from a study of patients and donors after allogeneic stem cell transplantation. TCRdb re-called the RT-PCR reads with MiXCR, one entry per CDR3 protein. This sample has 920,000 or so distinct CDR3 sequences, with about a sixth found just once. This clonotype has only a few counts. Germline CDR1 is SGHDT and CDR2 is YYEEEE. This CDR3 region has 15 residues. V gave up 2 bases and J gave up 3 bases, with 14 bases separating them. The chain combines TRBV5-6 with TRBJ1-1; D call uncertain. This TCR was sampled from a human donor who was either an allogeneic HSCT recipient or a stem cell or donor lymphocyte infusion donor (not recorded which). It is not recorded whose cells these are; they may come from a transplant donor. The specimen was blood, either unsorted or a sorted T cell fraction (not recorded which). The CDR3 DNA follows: TGTGCCAGCAGCTTTCCCGTCCTGGGCGACACTGAAGCTTTCTTT. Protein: CASSFPVLGDTEAFF.